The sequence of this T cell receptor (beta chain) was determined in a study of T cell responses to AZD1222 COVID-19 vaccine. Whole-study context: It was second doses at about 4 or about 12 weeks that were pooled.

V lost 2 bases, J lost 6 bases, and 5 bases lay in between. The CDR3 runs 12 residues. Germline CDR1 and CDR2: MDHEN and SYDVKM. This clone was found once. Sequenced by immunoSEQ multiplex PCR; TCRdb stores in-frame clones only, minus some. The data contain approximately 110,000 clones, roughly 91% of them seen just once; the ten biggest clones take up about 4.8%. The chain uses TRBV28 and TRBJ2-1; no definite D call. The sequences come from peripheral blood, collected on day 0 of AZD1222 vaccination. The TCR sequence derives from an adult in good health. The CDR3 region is CASSLRRNEQFF. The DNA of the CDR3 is TGTGCCAGCAGTTTACGGCGCAATGAGCAGTTCTTC.